This T cell receptor beta chain came from a study of CD8 T cells in ankylosing spondylitis. In its sample, this clonotype was seen a few times. Its antigen is unidentified. Whole-study results and caveats: A motif of several highly homologous TCR beta variants was seen as apparently characteristic of ankylosing spondylitis blood. Matched synovial fluid from ankylosing spondylitis patients was reported to be enriched for disease-linked clones.

The CDR3 covers 14 residues. Germline assignment: CDR1 SEHNR and CDR2 FQNEAQ (reference sequence). The V segment lost 7 bases and the J segment 7 bases; nucleotides outside the gene matches: 12. A single record per CDR3 protein comes from TCRdb applying MiXCR to the 5' RACE reads. The sample has a few hundred thousand distinct CDR3 sequences, about 22% seen once. The rearrangement joins TRBV7-9 to TRBJ1-2; 7 bases fit TRBD1. The TCR comes from a male donor with ankylosing spondylitis. Sequenced material: blood, either unsorted or a sorted T cell fraction (not recorded which). CDR3 residues: CASTTAEGAAGYTF. The CDR3 bases are TGTGCCAGCACCACCGCGGAGGGGGCCGCTGGCTACACCTTC.